These 26 T cell receptor beta chains were sequenced from one sample in a study of blood T cell repertoires in COVID-19. Repertoires were generated with immunoSEQ multiplex PCR, while TCRdb's copy carries only in-frame clones and drops some. The sample yields 300,000 to 350,000 clones, roughly 87% seen once. The sequencing input was peripheral blood. The receptors stem from a young man with COVID-19, enrolled during active disease.

This clone appeared a single time. This CDR3 is CASCLYPGQANEKLFF. In DNA form, the CDR3 reads TGCGCCAGCTGCCTTTATCCGGGACAGGCTAATGAAAAACTGTTTTTT. This chain uses TRBV5-1 with TRBJ1-4; the match to TRBD1 covers 8 bases. The V gene end was trimmed by 7 bases and the J gene end by 3 bases; junction bases not matched to a gene: 11. CDR1 SGHRS and CDR2 YFSETQ come from the germline V gene. The CDR3 spans 16 residues. The variable domain in full, with the rest retrieved from reference TRBV5-1 and TRBJ1-4, is KAGVTQTPRYLIKTRGQQVTLSCSPISGHRSVSWYQQTPGQGLQFLFEYFSETQRNKGNFPGRFSGRQFSNSRSEMNVSTLELGDSALYLCASCLYPGQANEKLFFGSGTQLSVL.

The chain is built from TRBV28 and TRBJ1-2; TRBD1 matches at 11 bases. CDR1 MDHEN and CDR2 SYDVKM come from the germline V gene. The V segment lost 6 bases and the J segment 4 bases; nucleotides outside the gene matches: 7. The CDR3 runs to 15 residues. CDR3 DNA: TGTGCCAGCAGGGTACCGGGACAGGGGGGCTATGGCTACACCTTC. This gives the protein CASRVPGQGGYGYTF.

This chain connects TRBV28 to TRBJ2-7, with 11 bases matching TRBD1. CDR1 and CDR2 from the germline V gene are MDHEN and SYDVKM. The CDR3 covers 15 residues. V shed 6 bases and J 4 bases; nucleotides not matched to a gene: 8. The DNA for the CDR3 is TGTGCCAGCAGAACCGGGACAGGGGGTTTATACGAGCAGTACTTC. Encoded protein: CASRTGTGGLYEQYF.

The chain carries TRBV14 and TRBJ1-1, with D possibly TRBD1 on 5 matching bases. The CDR3 is made up of 13 amino acids. Germline V lookup: CDR1 SGHDN, CDR2 FVKESK. Trimming pared 1 base from V and 11 bases from J, leaving 14 bases between. CDR3: CASSQVREGVAFF. Written as DNA, the CDR3 is TGTGCCAGCAGCCAAGTCAGGGAGGGCGTCGCTTTCTTT.

This chain links TRBV2 with TRBJ2-1, with 10 bases matching TRBD1. This CDR3 spans 15 amino acids. Germline V gives CDR1 SNHLY, CDR2 FYNNEI. Trimming took 6 bases from V and 9 from J; bases not matched to a gene: 11. The CDR3 bases are TGTGCCAGCAGGAACGGACAGGGGGTAAGGGGTGAGCAGTTCTTC. Translating it yields CASRNGQGVRGEQFF. Full variable domain (outside the CDR3, taken from reference TRBV2 and TRBJ2-1): EPEVTQTPSHQVTQMGQEVILRCVPISNHLYFYWYRQILGQKVEFLVSFYNNEISEKSEIFDDQFSVERPDGSNFTLKIRSTKLEDSAMYFCASRNGQGVRGEQFFGPGTRLTVL.

This sequence joins TRBV29-1 and TRBJ2-7, with 15 bases fitting TRBD2. V was clipped by 5 bases and J by 3 bases; unmatched bases: 8. Per germline, CDR1 SQVTM and CDR2 ANQGSEA. The CDR3 covers 16 residues. The CDR3 region has the DNA TGCAGCGTTTCGCCGGGACTAGCGGGAGGCCGCTACGAGCAGTACTTC. It encodes CSVSPGLAGGRYEQYF.

The CDR3 region has the DNA TGCGCCAGCAGCCAAGAAGGGGCAGGGACTGAAGCTTTCTTT. Residues: CASSQEGAGTEAFF. J is TRBJ1-1 and V is TRBV4-3; D is possibly TRBD1 (5 bases). This CDR3 contains 14 residues. Trimming cost V 0 bases and J 5 bases, with 10 bases left between them. Looked up from germline, CDR1 is LGHNA and CDR2 is YSLEER.

The chain employs TRBV2 and TRBJ1-5; D remains ambiguous. The CDR3 totals 12 residues. The ends were cut back, 7 bases at V and 0 bases at J, with 4 bases in the middle. CDR1 is SNHLY, CDR2 FYNNEI, per germline. In DNA form, the CDR3 reads TGTGCCAGCACGTATAGCAATCAGCCCCAGCATTTT. The encoded protein is CASTYSNQPQHF. Full variable domain (outside the CDR3, taken from reference TRBV2 and TRBJ1-5): EPEVTQTPSHQVTQMGQEVILRCVPISNHLYFYWYRQILGQKVEFLVSFYNNEISEKSEIFDDQFSVERPDGSNFTLKIRSTKLEDSAMYFCASTYSNQPQHFGDGTRLSIL.

The chain carries TRBV21-1 and TRBJ2-3; no DNA check was done on the table's D call, TRBD2. TRBV21-1 is tagged as a pseudogene. This CDR3 comprises 15 residues. CDR3 sequence: CASSKGWRDTDTQYF. CDR3 coding DNA: TGTGCCAGCAGCAAAGGTTGGAGAGACACAGATACGCAGTATTTT.

This clone has only one observation. The chain employs TRBV19 and TRBJ1-1; 11 positions match TRBD1. Germline CDR1 and CDR2: LNHDA and SQIVND (reference sequence). The CDR3 contains 15 residues. V lost 10 bases, J lost 10 bases, and 17 bases stayed unmatched. The CDR3 spells CAITPAGQGGIGAFF. In nucleotides, the CDR3 is TGTGCCATTACCCCAGCGGGACAGGGGGGCATCGGAGCTTTCTTT.

This sequence joins TRBV6-5 and TRBJ1-4; TRBD1 might be the D (6 bases). V was pared by 8 bases and J by 7 bases, with 17 bases between. This CDR3 spans 14 amino acids. The germline V gene encodes CDR1 MNHEY and CDR2 SVGAGI. The CDR3 region is CASQPYRAVEKLFF. CDR3 DNA sequence: TGTGCCAGCCAGCCGTACAGGGCGGTTGAAAAACTGTTTTTT.

This clone showed up just once. The rearrangement links TRBV5-5 to TRBJ1-1; D is perhaps TRBD1 (6 bases). Between the trimmed V and J ends, which lost 2 bases and 5 bases, there was a span of 16 bases. The CDR3 length is 15 residues. Per germline, CDR1 SGHKS and CDR2 YYEKEE (reference sequence). DNA for the CDR3: TGTGCCAGCAGCTTTTCAGGGGATTTTAGGACTGAAGCTTTCTTT. As protein: CASSFSGDFRTEAFF.

The chain recombines TRBV9 with TRBJ1-3; no firm D call. Germline CDR1 reads SGDLS; CDR2 reads YYNGEE. The length of the CDR3 is 15 residues. Trimming cost V 0 bases and J 4 bases, with 11 bases left between them. In DNA form, the CDR3 reads TGTGCCAGCAGCGTAGTCTCGGGATCGGGAAACACCATATATTTT. It translates to CASSVVSGSGNTIYF.

The J gene is TRBJ1-3, the V gene TRBV5-4; 9 nucleotides line up with TRBD1. J lost 0 bases, V lost 3 bases, and 4 bases had no gene match. CDR1 and CDR2 from the germline V gene are SGHNT and YYREEE (reference sequence). The length of the CDR3 is 16 residues. CDR3 sequence reads: CASSWTGARSGNTIYF. The CDR3 DNA sequence: TGTGCCAGCAGCTGGACAGGGGCCCGCTCTGGAAACACCATATATTTT.

The V and J genes are TRBV5-6 and TRBJ1-2; D remains unclear. V lost 7 bases to trimming and J lost 2 bases, with 12 bases between them. This CDR3 comprises 13 residues. Germline V gene lookup returns CDR1 SGHDT and CDR2 YYEEEE. The DNA for the CDR3 is TGTGCCAGCGCCGCGGGGAGGAACTATGGCTACACCTTC. This codes for CASAAGRNYGYTF.

The chain recombines TRBV2 with TRBJ1-5; D is perhaps TRBD1 (5 bases). Between the trimmed V and J ends, which lost 7 bases and 4 bases, there was a span of 17 bases. Germline CDR1 reads SNHLY; CDR2 reads FYNNEI. The CDR3 is 15 residues long. In DNA, the CDR3 is TGTGCCAGCATGCCGGTGGCAGGGCGGAATCAGCCCCAGCATTTT. Translation: CASMPVAGRNQPQHF.

The chain uses TRBV19 and TRBJ2-5, with D possibly being TRBD1 (6 bases). The CDR3 is 17 residues long. Germline assignment: CDR1 LNHDA and CDR2 SQIVND (reference sequence). Deletions cut 5 bases from V and 1 base from J, with 20 bases between. This CDR3 is CASSSWGLGGFQETQYF. CDR3 sequence (DNA): TGTGCCAGTAGTTCCTGGGGGTTAGGGGGATTCCAAGAGACCCAGTACTTC.

This rearrangement joins TRBV7-9 to TRBJ1-1, with a weak D call TRBD1 (5 bases). This CDR3 has 13 amino acids. Trimming shortened V by 4 bases and J by 8 bases, and 14 bases separated the two germline ends. In germline, CDR1 is SEHNR, CDR2 FQNEAQ (reference sequence). The CDR3, as DNA: TGTGCCAGCAGCTCCGACAGAGACCTCGAAGCTTTCTTT. Its translation is CASSSDRDLEAFF.

This clone has just one count. The chain is built from TRBV19 and TRBJ2-2; possibly TRBD1 for D (6 bases). V was clipped by 6 bases and J by 5 bases, with 7 bases between them. Germline CDR1 reads LNHDA; CDR2 reads SQIVND (reference sequence). This CDR3 region has 12 residues. The CDR3 loop is CASRRGTGELFF. Here the CDR3 DNA reads TGTGCCAGTAGGAGGGGGACCGGGGAGCTGTTTTTT.

CDR3 amino acids: CASSSRQGSGNTIYF. The CDR3 bases are TGTGCCAGCAGCTCGAGACAGGGCTCTGGAAACACCATATATTTT. The rearrangement joins TRBV7-2 to TRBJ1-3; 7 positions agree with TRBD1. CDR3 size: 15 residues. Looked up from germline, CDR1 is SGHTA and CDR2 is FQGNSA. Trimming removed 4 bases from V and 0 bases from J; junction bases left unmatched: 3.

J is TRBJ1-2 and V is TRBV12-5, with D perhaps matching TRBD1 (6 bases). Germline CDR1 is LGHNT and CDR2 is FRNRAP. The CDR3 extends over 15 amino acids. Deletions cut 1 base from V and 6 bases from J, with 15 bases between. This CDR3 is CASGLGQVEGDGYTF. Written as DNA, the CDR3 is TGTGCTAGTGGTTTGGGACAGGTCGAAGGCGATGGCTACACCTTC.

The gene calls are TRBV28 and TRBJ1-2, with D possibly matching TRBD1 (5 bases). Trimming took 6 bases from V and 5 from J, leaving 7 bases between them. The CDR3 spans 11 residues. CDR1 and CDR2 from the germline V gene are MDHEN and SYDVKM. This CDR3 is CASRRQYGYTF. CDR3 coding DNA: TGTGCCAGCAGGCGACAGTATGGCTACACCTTC.

The CDR3 sequence: CASSVESSGGETQYF. The CDR3 bases are TGTGCCAGCAGCGTAGAGTCTAGCGGGGGGGAGACCCAGTACTTC. V and J are TRBV9 and TRBJ2-5, with 11 bases aligning to TRBD2. This CDR3 is 15 amino acids long. CDR1 is SGDLS and CDR2 is YYNGEE in the germline V gene. The V and J ends lost 0 bases and 5 bases, in that order; junction bases with no gene match: 3.

The V gene is TRBV5-1, the J gene TRBJ1-4, with 7 bases aligning to TRBD1. The CDR3 sequence is 16 residues long. With 3 bases clipped from V and 2 bases from J, the junction kept 7 bases outside the gene matches. The V gene's germline CDR1 is SGHRS and CDR2 YFSETQ. The CDR3 loop is CASSSIAGGTNEKLFF. CDR3 DNA sequence: TGCGCCAGCAGCTCGATAGCAGGGGGTACTAATGAAAAACTGTTTTTT. The variable domain in full, with the rest retrieved from reference TRBV5-1 and TRBJ1-4, is KAGVTQTPRYLIKTRGQQVTLSCSPISGHRSVSWYQQTPGQGLQFLFEYFSETQRNKGNFPGRFSGRQFSNSRSEMNVSTLELGDSALYLCASSSIAGGTNEKLFFGSGTQLSVL.

The J gene is TRBJ2-1, the V gene TRBV18; D might be TRBD2 (6 bases). The germline V gene has CDR1 KGHSH and CDR2 LQKENI. This CDR3 region has 15 residues. V lost 3 bases and J lost 6, with 15 bases in between. CDR3 nucleotides: TGTGCCAGCTCACCTACTACCGGGACTCTCAATGAGCAGTTCTTC. Translating gives CASSPTTGTLNEQFF.

The V and J genes are TRBV7-3 and TRBJ1-1; no definite D call. Looked up from germline, CDR1 is SGHTA and CDR2 is FQGTGA. The ends were cut back, 0 bases at V and 1 base at J, with 9 bases in the middle. This CDR3 contains 15 residues. The CDR3 DNA reads as TGTGCCAGCAGCTTAACGTTTGTCCAGAACACTGAAGCTTTCTTT. It specifies CASSLTFVQNTEAFF.